The entry below gives a single T cell receptor beta chain sequence along with its context. Its matching antigen is unknown. With the Oncomine TCR Beta short-read assay, DNA from cultured CD4+ T cells was sequenced. TCRdb re-called the PCR reads through MiXCR, storing one row per CDR3 protein. The sample consists of under 9,500 distinct CDR3 sequences, less than 50% of them appearing once. The sample is drawn from a study of vaccination and CD4 T cells after COVID-19. Germline V gene lookup returns CDR1 MNHEY and CDR2 SVGEGT. The CDR3 consists of 11 residues. V was clipped by 4 bases and J by 7 bases, with 5 bases between them. Treatment noted: roughly 11-day PBMC culture with coronavirus spike peptide pools or control peptides (ViraFEST assay). Before the COVID-19 pandemic (2011-2018), CD4+ T cells were obtained from the unexposed donor.

Sequences were obtained from CD4+ T cells from blood, cultured in vitro. This TCR was recovered from a human donor in good health. This chain connects TRBV6-2 or TRBV6-3 to TRBJ1-3; D is ambiguous. The CDR3 DNA reads as TGTGCCAGCAGTTCCTCTAACACCATATATTTT. This gives the protein CASSSSNTIYF.